This TCR beta chain was retrieved from a study of regulatory T cells in long-lasting Graves disease. The CDR3 is 13 residues long. Trimming removed 4 bases at V and 0 bases at J, with 6 bases between. Arm-PCR of CDR3 regions and iRepertoire HTBI primers were the basis on which TCR beta libraries were built. TCRdb reanalysed the multiplex PCR reads using MiXCR and keeps one entry per CDR3 protein. The repertoire holds around 450,000 distinct CDR3 sequences, with 20% to 25% as singletons. This clonotype was found many times. The antigen is not known. Time point indicated: persistent/refractory GD, antithyroid drugs over 5 years with positive TRAb. RNA from PBMCs was the source of the TCR library. In each case, Graves' disease was diagnosed per American Thyroid Association guidelines. Findings of the study overall: Accuracy might have suffered from few samples. Repertoires from persistent disease leaned toward TRBV28, TRBJ1-2 and TRBJ2-5. In persistent patients, shared public clonotypes (more than 2,500) outnumbered those in new patients (around 1,000).

The starting material was peripheral blood mononuclear cells (PBMCs), obtained when the disease was refractory, from a patient treated with antithyroid drugs. This clonotype was sampled from a female donor with Graves disease. The chain recombines TRBV12-3 or TRBV12-4 with TRBJ2-5; D call uncertain. The CDR3 DNA reads TGTGCCAGCAGTTACAACGACCAAGAGACCCAGTACTTC. It specifies CASSYNDQETQYF.